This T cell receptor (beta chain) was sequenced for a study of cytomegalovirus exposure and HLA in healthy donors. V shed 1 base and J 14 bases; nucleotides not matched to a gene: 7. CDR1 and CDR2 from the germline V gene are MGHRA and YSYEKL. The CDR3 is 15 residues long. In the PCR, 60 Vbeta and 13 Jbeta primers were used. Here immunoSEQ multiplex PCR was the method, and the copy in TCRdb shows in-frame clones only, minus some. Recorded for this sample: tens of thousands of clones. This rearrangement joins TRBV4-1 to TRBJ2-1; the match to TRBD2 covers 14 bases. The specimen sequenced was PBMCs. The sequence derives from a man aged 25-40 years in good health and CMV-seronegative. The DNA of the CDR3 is TGCGCCAGCAGCCAAGGACTAGCGGGAGGGCCGGGCGAGTTCTTC. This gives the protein CASSQGLAGGPGEFF.